Following are 21 T cell receptor beta chains from one sample sequenced in a study of blood T cells in healthy people across ages. Then a second PCR, running about 6 to 12 cycles, was carried out with a sample-barcoded 5' primer and a J-beta primer mix. TCRdb ran MiXCR on the 5' RACE reads and lists one entry per CDR3 protein. Counted here are 1.5 million to 2 million distinct CDR3 sequences, about 31% occurring once; the ten biggest clones make up about 11%. Sequencing was carried out using blood. These receptors originate from a woman in her 30s in good health.

The chain has TRBV5-1 and TRBJ2-2; D unclear. The length of the CDR3 is 14 residues. The germline V and J ends were trimmed by 7 bases and 3 bases, with 13 bases remaining between them. CDR1 is SGHRS, CDR2 YFSETQ, per germline. The CDR3 bases are TGCGCCAGCTACCGGAGAGATGACACCGGGGAGCTGTTTTTT. It is translated as CASYRRDDTGELFF.

This chain connects TRBV20-1 to TRBJ2-1; D gene unclear. Trimming took 3 bases from V and 7 from J, leaving 13 bases between them. Germline CDR1 and CDR2: DFQATT and SNEGSKA (reference sequence). CDR3 size: 13 residues. CDR3 protein: CSASDILQNEQFF. The DNA for the CDR3 is TGCAGTGCTAGCGATATACTACAGAATGAGCAGTTCTTC.

This chain connects TRBV27 to TRBJ2-7, with D possibly TRBD1 on 6 matching bases. The V gene's germline CDR1 is MNHEY and CDR2 SMNVEV (reference sequence). Trimming removed 0 bases from V and 2 bases from J, with 14 bases in between. The CDR3 extends over 16 amino acids. Here the CDR3 reads CASSLSGVGAPYEQYF. CDR3 in DNA: TGTGCCAGCAGTTTATCGGGTGTGGGGGCCCCCTACGAGCAGTACTTC.

This clonotype appeared a few times. This chain uses TRBV2 with TRBJ2-3, with D perhaps TRBD2 (6 bases). The CDR3 consists of 15 residues. The ends were cut back, 10 bases at V and 0 bases at J, with 17 bases in the middle. Looked up from germline, CDR1 is SNHLY and CDR2 is FYNNEI. CDR3 loop: CANSMGGSSTDTQYF. CDR3 DNA sequence: TGTGCCAACTCAATGGGGGGTTCTAGCACAGATACGCAGTATTTT.

This clonotype was counted a few times. The V call is TRBV7-9, the J call TRBJ2-7, with 8 bases aligning to TRBD2. Losses at the gene ends were 4 bases for V and 0 bases for J; bases not matched to a gene: 5. The V gene's germline CDR1 is SEHNR and CDR2 FQNEAQ (reference sequence). This CDR3 region has 15 residues. CDR3 nucleotides: TGTGCCAGCAGCTCCACGGGACTAGTCTCCTACGAGCAGTACTTC. As protein: CASSSTGLVSYEQYF.

The chain is built from TRBV11-2 and TRBJ2-1; 8 bases agree with TRBD2. This CDR3 is built from 16 residues. Trimming took 2 bases from V and 7 from J; bases not matched to a gene: 10. The germline V gene encodes CDR1 SGHAT and CDR2 FQNNGV. The CDR3 is CASSLIGGALVNEQFF. As DNA, the CDR3 is TGTGCCAGCAGCTTAATCGGGGGGGCTCTTGTTAATGAGCAGTTCTTC.

In this sample, this clonotype turned up a few times. The chain recombines TRBV4-1 with TRBJ2-3; 8 bases are a match to TRBD2. Looked up from germline, CDR1 is MGHRA and CDR2 is YSYEKL. Germline trimming cut 0 bases from V and 1 base from J; bases unmatched to any gene: 9. The CDR3 runs to 18 residues. This CDR3 is CASSQDRERGSRTDTQYF. CDR3 nucleotides: TGCGCCAGCAGCCAAGATAGGGAGCGGGGGTCTCGCACAGATACGCAGTATTTT.

The V call is TRBV29-1, the J call TRBJ2-6, with 7 nucleotides matching TRBD2. V lost 7 bases to trimming and J lost 0 bases; unmatched junction nucleotides: 12. The CDR3 is 17 residues long. Germline V gene sequence: CDR1 SQVTM, CDR2 ANQGSEA. CDR3 sequence (DNA): TGCAGCGCAAGGACTAGTGGGGCGCGCTCTGGGGCCAACGTCCTGACTTTC. Translating gives CSARTSGARSGANVLTF. The full variable domain, with the rest looked up from reference TRBV29-1 and TRBJ2-6, is SAVISQKPSRDICQRGTSLTIQCQVDSQVTMMFWYRQQPGQSLTLIATANQGSEATYESGFVIDKFPISRPNLTFSTLTVSNMSPEDSSIYLCSARTSGARSGANVLTFGAGSRLTVL.

The V gene is TRBV27, the J gene TRBJ1-2, with D unclear. Germline V gives CDR1 MNHEY, CDR2 SMNVEV (reference sequence). This CDR3 has 14 amino acids. The V gene lost 6 bases and the J gene lost 6 bases, with 17 bases spanning the gap. This CDR3 reads CASSPREGVDGYTF. CDR3 coding DNA: TGTGCCAGCAGCCCCCGCGAGGGCGTAGATGGCTACACCTTC.

The chain combines TRBV20-1 with TRBJ1-6; the D gene is possibly TRBD1 (6 bases). CDR1 is DFQATT, CDR2 SNEGSKA, per germline (reference sequence). Trimming pared 7 bases from V and 5 bases from J, leaving 12 bases between. The CDR3 covers 13 residues. The CDR3 sequence is CSVRGTNNSPLHF. CDR3 nucleotide sequence: TGCAGTGTAAGGGGGACAAATAATTCACCCCTCCACTTT.

The rearrangement joins TRBV2 to TRBJ2-4; 9 bases line up with TRBD1. The tail of the sequence fits TRBJ2-7 better, so the J call may be wrong. This CDR3 comprises 16 residues. From germline, CDR1 is SNHLY and CDR2 FYNNEI. For the CDR3, the DNA is TGTGCCAGCAGTGAAGCAGGGGACAGGGTAGGACACGAGCAGTACTTC. This translates into CASSEAGDRVGHEQYF.

As concerns this clonotype: One base away lies a much larger clone, so this may be a sequencing read error. The gene calls are TRBV10-3 and TRBJ2-7; D might be TRBD2 (5 bases). The germline V and J ends were trimmed by 4 bases and 5 bases, with 12 bases remaining between them. This CDR3 contains 13 residues. CDR1 and CDR2 (germline): ENHRY, SYGVKD. The CDR3 reads CAISGIEGNEQYF. In nucleotides, the CDR3 is TGTGCCATCAGTGGTATCGAGGGAAACGAGCAGTACTTC.

This clonotype was detected a few times. This chain uses TRBV7-2 with TRBJ2-1; 10 bases match TRBD2. In germline, CDR1 is SGHTA, CDR2 FQGNSA. The CDR3 is 15 residues long. Trimming at V came to 3 bases and at J to 8 bases, leaving 7 bases not matched to a gene. In DNA form, the CDR3 reads TGTGCCAGCAGCTTGCAGCGGGGGGGCCGGGATGAGCAGTTCTTC. This encodes CASSLQRGGRDEQFF.

This chain uses TRBV3-1 with TRBJ1-2, with D possibly being TRBD1 (6 bases). Per the germline V gene, CDR1 is LGHDT and CDR2 is YNNKEL (reference sequence). V dropped 0 bases and J dropped 4 bases, with 18 bases sitting between them. This CDR3 region has 17 residues. In nucleotides, the CDR3 is TGTGCCAGCAGCCAAGATCTTGTGGGGGGGCTCTCCTATGGCTACACCTTC. This translates into CASSQDLVGGLSYGYTF.

Of note for this clonotype: Being one base from a much bigger clone, this may be a read error. The gene calls are TRBV20-1 and TRBJ2-7; 11 bases match TRBD1. Unmatched junction bases numbered 5, after V lost 1 base and J lost 3 bases. CDR1 DFQATT and CDR2 SNEGSKA come from the germline V gene (reference sequence). The CDR3 extends over 15 amino acids. The CDR3 sequence is CSARGLGQGVYEQYF. CDR3 bases: TGCAGTGCTAGAGGTTTGGGACAGGGGGTCTACGAGCAGTACTTC.

This clonotype came up many times. The chain joins TRBV7-9 to TRBJ2-7; 11 nucleotides line up with TRBD2. This CDR3 spans 16 amino acids. Per the germline V gene, CDR1 is SEHNR and CDR2 is FQNEAQ (reference sequence). The J segment lost 0 bases and the V segment lost 5 bases, leaving 6 bases of the junction unmatched. Here the CDR3 DNA reads TGTGCCAGCAGCCATGGGCTAGCGGGAGGCTCCTACGAGCAGTACTTC. It is translated as CASSHGLAGGSYEQYF.

This chain's CDR3 is CTGSPFGPPGEYF. The DNA of the CDR3 is TGTACCGGCTCACCCTTTGGACCCCCCGGGGAGTACTTC. The genes are TRBV18 and TRBJ2-7, with D possibly matching TRBD2 (5 bases). The CDR3 length is 13 residues. Germline V gene data show CDR1 as KGHSH and CDR2 as LQKENI.

The chain links TRBV28 to TRBJ1-2, with 10 nucleotides matching TRBD1. V lost 5 bases and J lost 4; bases outside the gene matches: 7. Looked up from germline, CDR1 is MDHEN and CDR2 is SYDVKM. The CDR3 length is 15 residues. CDR3 sequence: CASSGGGQGSYGYTF. Here the CDR3 DNA reads TGTGCCAGCAGTGGGGGGGGACAGGGGTCCTATGGCTACACCTTC.

This chain connects TRBV6-2 or TRBV6-3 to TRBJ1-6; D remains ambiguous. Germline CDR1 reads MNHEY; CDR2 reads SVGEGT. With 3 bases removed from V and 14 bases from J, the gap between germline ends came to 11 bases. The CDR3 spans 12 residues. CDR3 sequence: CASSYIQRALHF. DNA of the CDR3: TGTGCCAGCAGTTATATCCAGCGGGCCCTCCACTTT.

The rearrangement links TRBV5-1 to TRBJ1-1; 10 bases map to TRBD1. CDR1 and CDR2 (germline): SGHRS, YFSETQ. The V segment lost 0 bases and the J segment 11 bases; nucleotides outside the gene matches: 4. The CDR3 has 13 amino acids. Written as DNA, the CDR3 is TGCGCCAGCAGCTTGGAAGGGACAGGGGTGGCTTTCTTT. Translating gives CASSLEGTGVAFF. Filled out from reference TRBV5-1 and TRBJ1-1, the complete variable domain reads KAGVTQTPRYLIKTRGQQVTLSCSPISGHRSVSWYQQTPGQGLQFLFEYFSETQRNKGNFPGRFSGRQFSNSRSEMNVSTLELGDSALYLCASSLEGTGVAFFGQGTRLTVV.

This clonotype has ten or more counts. Compared with germline, one end of the junction differs, possibly owing to a read error. The gene calls are TRBV4-1 and TRBJ2-7, with D possibly being TRBD2 (5 bases). This CDR3 has 15 residues. In germline, CDR1 is MGHRA, CDR2 YSYEKL. The CDR3 coding sequence is TGCGCCAGCAGACAAGAGGAGCCTAGCATCTACGAGCAGTACTTC. Encoded protein: CASRQEEPSIYEQYF.